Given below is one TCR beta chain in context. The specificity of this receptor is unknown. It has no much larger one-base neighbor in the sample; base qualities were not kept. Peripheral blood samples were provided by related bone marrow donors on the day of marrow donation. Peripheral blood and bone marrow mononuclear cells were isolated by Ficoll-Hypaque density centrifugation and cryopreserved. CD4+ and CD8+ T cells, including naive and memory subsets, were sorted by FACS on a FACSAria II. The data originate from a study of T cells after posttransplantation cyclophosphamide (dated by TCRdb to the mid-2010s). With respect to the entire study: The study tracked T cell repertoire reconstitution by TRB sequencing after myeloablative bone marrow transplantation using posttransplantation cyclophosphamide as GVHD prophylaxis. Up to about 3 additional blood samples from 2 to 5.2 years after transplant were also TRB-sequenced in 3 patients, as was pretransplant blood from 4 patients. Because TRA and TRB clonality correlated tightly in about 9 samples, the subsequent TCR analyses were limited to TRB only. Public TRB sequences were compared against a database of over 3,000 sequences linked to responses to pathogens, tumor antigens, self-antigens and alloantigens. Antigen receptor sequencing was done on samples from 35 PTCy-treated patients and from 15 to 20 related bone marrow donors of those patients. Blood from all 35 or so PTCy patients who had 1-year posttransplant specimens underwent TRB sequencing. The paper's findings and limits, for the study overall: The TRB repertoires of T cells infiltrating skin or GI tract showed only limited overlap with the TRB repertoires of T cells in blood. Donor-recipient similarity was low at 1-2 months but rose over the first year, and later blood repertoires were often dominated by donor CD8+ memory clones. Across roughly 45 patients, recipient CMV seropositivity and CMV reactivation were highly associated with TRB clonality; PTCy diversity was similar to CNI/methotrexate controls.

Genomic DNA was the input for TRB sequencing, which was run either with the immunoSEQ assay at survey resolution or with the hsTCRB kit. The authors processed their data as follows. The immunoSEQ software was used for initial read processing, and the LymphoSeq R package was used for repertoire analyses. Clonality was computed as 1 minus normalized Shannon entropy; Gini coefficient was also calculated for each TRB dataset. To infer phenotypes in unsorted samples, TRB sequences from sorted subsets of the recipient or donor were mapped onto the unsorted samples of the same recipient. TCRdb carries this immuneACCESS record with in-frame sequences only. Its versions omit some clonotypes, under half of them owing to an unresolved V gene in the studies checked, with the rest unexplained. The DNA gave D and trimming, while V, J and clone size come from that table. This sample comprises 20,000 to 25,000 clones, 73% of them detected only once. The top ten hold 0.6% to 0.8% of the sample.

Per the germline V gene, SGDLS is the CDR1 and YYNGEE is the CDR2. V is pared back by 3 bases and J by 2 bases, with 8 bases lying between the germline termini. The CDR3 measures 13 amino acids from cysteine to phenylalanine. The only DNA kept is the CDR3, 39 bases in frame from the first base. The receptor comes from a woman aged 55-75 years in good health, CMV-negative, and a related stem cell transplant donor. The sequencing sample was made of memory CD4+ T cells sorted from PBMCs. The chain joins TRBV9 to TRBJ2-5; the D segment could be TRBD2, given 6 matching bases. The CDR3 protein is CASSARGQETQYF. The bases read TGTGCCAGCAGCGCCCGGGGGCAAGAGACCCAGTACTTC. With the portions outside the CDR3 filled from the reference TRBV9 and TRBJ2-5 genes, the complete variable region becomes DSGVTQTPKHLITATGQRVTLRCSPRSGDLSVYWYQQSLDQGLQFLIQYYNGEERAKGNILERFSAQQFPDLHSELNLSSLELGDSALYFCASSARGQETQYFGPGTRLLVL.